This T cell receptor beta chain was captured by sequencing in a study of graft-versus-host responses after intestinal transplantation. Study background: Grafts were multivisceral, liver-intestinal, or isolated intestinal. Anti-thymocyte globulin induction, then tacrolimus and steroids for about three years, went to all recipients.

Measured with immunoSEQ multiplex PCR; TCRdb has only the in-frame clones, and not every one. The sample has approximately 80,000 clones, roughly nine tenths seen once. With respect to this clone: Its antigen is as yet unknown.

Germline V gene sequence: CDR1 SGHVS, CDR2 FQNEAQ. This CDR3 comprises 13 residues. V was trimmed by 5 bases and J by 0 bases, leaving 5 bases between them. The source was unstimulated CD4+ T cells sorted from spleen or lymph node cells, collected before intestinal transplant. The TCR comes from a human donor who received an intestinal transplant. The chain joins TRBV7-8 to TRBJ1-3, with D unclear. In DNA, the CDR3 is TGTGCCAGCAGCGTACACTCTGGAAACACCATATATTTT. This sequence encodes CASSVHSGNTIYF.